A selection of T cell receptor beta chains follows, all from one sample in a study of blood T cells in healthy people across ages. Via MiXCR, TCRdb re-called the 5' RACE reads, giving one row per CDR3 protein. Of about 1,600,000 distinct CDR3 sequences in the sample, 42% were seen once. The material sequenced was blood. Receptors originate from a woman aged 18 to 35 in good health. CDR3s include the opening cysteine and the closing phenylalanine or tryptophan. Fields, in order: V gene, D gene, clone size, J gene, CDR3 DNA, CDR3 protein. A D gene is named only where the DNA matches it firmly. Size is stated for part of the rows, as once, few or many counts, or as a class when the clone is expanded.

V gene: TRBV4-1
D gene: TRBD2
clone size: .
J gene: TRBJ2-7
CDR3 DNA: TGCGCCAGCAGCCAAGGTTACTATAGCGGGAGTGACTACGAGCAGTACTTC
CDR3 protein: CASSQGYYSGSDYEQYF

V gene: TRBV6-1
D gene: TRBD1
clone size: few
J gene: TRBJ1-2
CDR3 DNA: TGTGCCAGCAGGCCCCAGGGGGCCGGTGGCTACACCTTC
CDR3 protein: CASRPQGAGGYTF

V gene: TRBV18
D gene: .
clone size: few
J gene: TRBJ2-7
CDR3 DNA: TGTGCCAGCTCAAACACTTCTCGGGGGCAGTACTTC
CDR3 protein: CASSNTSRGQYF

V gene: TRBV25-1
D gene: .
clone size: few
J gene: TRBJ2-2
CDR3 DNA: TGTGCCAGCAGCCACCCCGGGTCCGGGGAGCTGTTTTTT
CDR3 protein: CASSHPGSGELFF

V gene: TRBV20-1
D gene: TRBD2
clone size: .
J gene: TRBJ2-7
CDR3 DNA: TGCAGTGCTAGCGGGAGGGCCTTTTACAATGAGCAGTACTTC
CDR3 protein: CSASGRAFYNEQYF

V gene: TRBV7-9
D gene: TRBD2
clone size: few
J gene: TRBJ2-1
CDR3 DNA: TGTGCCAGCAGTTTCTACCGCGGGGGGTACAATGAGCAGTTCTTC
CDR3 protein: CASSFYRGGYNEQFF

V gene: TRBV10-3
D gene: .
clone size: few
J gene: TRBJ2-3
CDR3 DNA: TGTGCCATCAATGCGGGTGGCACAGATACGCAGTATTTT
CDR3 protein: CAINAGGTDTQYF

V gene: TRBV20-1
D gene: .
clone size: many
J gene: TRBJ1-2
CDR3 DNA: TGCAGTGCGAGGGTGGGGAGTTATGGCTACACCTTC
CDR3 protein: CSARVGSYGYTF

V gene: TRBV14
D gene: .
clone size: .
J gene: TRBJ2-4
CDR3 DNA: TGTGCCAGCAGCCAAGGGCCAGGGCTCTCCTACAAGCAGTACTTC
CDR3 protein: CASSQGPGLSYKQYF

V gene: TRBV25-1
D gene: .
clone size: .
J gene: TRBJ2-5
CDR3 DNA: TGTGCCAGCAGCGCCATTGGGGAAAGGCAGTACTTC
CDR3 protein: CASSAIGERQYF

V gene: TRBV30
D gene: .
clone size: .
J gene: TRBJ2-7
CDR3 DNA: TGTGCCTGGAGCGGAGACTCCTACGAGCAGTACTTC
CDR3 protein: CAWSGDSYEQYF

V gene: TRBV25-1
D gene: TRBD1
clone size: few
J gene: TRBJ2-7
CDR3 DNA: TGTGCCAGCAGTGTGACAGGGGGATACAATGAGCAGTACTTC
CDR3 protein: CASSVTGGYNEQYF

V gene: TRBV18
D gene: .
clone size: .
J gene: TRBJ2-7
CDR3 DNA: TGTGCCAGCTCCCAAGTCGCTCCTCCGTCAACTGGGGTCTACGAGCAGTACTTC
CDR3 protein: CASSQVAPPSTGVYEQYF

V gene: TRBV5-1
D gene: TRBD2
clone size: many
J gene: TRBJ2-1
CDR3 DNA: TGCGCCAGCAGTTCTCTAGCGGGAGTTAACAATGAGCAGTTCTTC
CDR3 protein: CASSSLAGVNNEQFF

V gene: TRBV24-1
D gene: .
clone size: once
J gene: TRBJ2-1
CDR3 DNA: TGTGCCACCAGTGATTCGTACGGAACGGGGTACAATGAGCAGTTCTTC
CDR3 protein: CATSDSYGTGYNEQFF

V gene: TRBV12-3/TRBV12-4
D gene: TRBD1
clone size: .
J gene: TRBJ2-5
CDR3 DNA: TGTGCCAGCAGTTTATGGACAGGGGGTAAATATGAGCAGTACTTC
CDR3 protein: CASSLWTGGKYEQYF

V gene: TRBV20-1
D gene: .
clone size: .
J gene: TRBJ2-7
CDR3 DNA: TGCAGGGCCCTTTCGGACGGATACAATTACGAGCAGTACTTC
CDR3 protein: CRALSDGYNYEQYF